This passage covers 2 T cell receptor beta chains from one sample sequenced in a study of monozygotic twins with inflammatory bowel disease (dated by TCRdb to about 2019). To prepare the library, 5' RACE was applied. Reads for this sample came from an Illumina HiSeq 2500. One entry per CDR3 protein sequence results from the TCRdb reprocessing of the reads, with DNA left out. The table for this sample lists some 130,000 distinct CDR3 sequences. The ten top clones hold roughly 1.2% of the sample. Sequencing was done on a sample of blood. All receptors derive from a human donor with ulcerative colitis or Crohn's disease, or a healthy co-twin of an affected twin (not recorded which).

V and J are TRBV4-1 and TRBJ1-2. Looked up from germline, CDR1 is MGHRA and CDR2 is YSYEKL. The CDR3 covers 13 residues. The chain's CDR3 is CASSHDGVYGYTF.

The gene calls are TRBV6-5 and TRBJ2-1; TCRdb's D call of TRBD1 is untestable without DNA. This CDR3 has 14 residues. From germline, CDR1 is MNHEY and CDR2 SVGAGI. The CDR3 region is CASSYSRGDNEQFF.